These 16 T cell receptor beta chains were all obtained from the same sample, sequenced in a study of T cell responses to AZD1222 COVID-19 vaccine. Produced via immunoSEQ multiplex PCR; TCRdb's table is partial and in-frame only. The table has around 120,000 clones, just over 85% seen once. The sample here was peripheral blood, taken on day 0 of AZD1222 vaccination. Every receptor here comes from an adult in good health.

The chain recombines TRBV10-2 with TRBJ2-5; maybe TRBD2 (6 bases). There are 15 residues in the CDR3. CDR1 is WSHSY, CDR2 SAAADI, per germline. V was shortened by 6 bases and J by 1 base, with 15 bases between the two germline ends. The CDR3 DNA reads as TGCGCCAGCAGAGACGGGACTTTTTCCCAAGAGACCCAGTACTTC. Translation gives CASRDGTFSQETQYF.

The chain links TRBV28 to TRBJ2-7; D not resolved. The germline V gene has CDR1 MDHEN and CDR2 SYDVKM. The germline V and J ends were trimmed by 6 bases and 4 bases, with 22 bases remaining between them. The length of the CDR3 is 16 residues. Here the CDR3 DNA reads TGTGCCAGCAGCACCACATCGCCCCAGCCCCTTTACGAGCAGTACTTC. Encoded protein: CASSTTSPQPLYEQYF.

This chain uses TRBV28 with TRBJ1-5; D is possibly TRBD1 (5 bases). V was shortened by 6 bases and J by 9 bases, with 18 bases between the two germline ends. The CDR3 contains 14 residues. CDR1 and CDR2 (germline): MDHEN, SYDVKM. CDR3 residues: CASSRDSPRPPQHF. The CDR3 DNA reads TGTGCCAGCAGCCGGGACTCCCCCAGGCCGCCCCAGCATTTT.

The chain couples TRBV19 to TRBJ2-3, with 9 bases lining up with TRBD2. Unmatched junction bases numbered 3, after V lost 3 bases and J lost 2 bases. The CDR3 has 15 residues. Germline V lookup: CDR1 LNHDA, CDR2 SQIVND (reference sequence). CDR3 DNA sequence: TGTGCCAGTAGTATGACTAGCGGCTACACAGATACGCAGTATTTT. Protein: CASSMTSGYTDTQYF.

J is TRBJ2-7 and V is TRBV7-8, with 11 nucleotides matching TRBD1. The CDR3 is 14 amino acids. The germline V gene has CDR1 SGHVS and CDR2 FQNEAQ. V was pared by 6 bases and J by 9 bases, with 10 bases of the junction left unmatched. The CDR3 DNA reads TGTGCCAGCAGGCGGGACAGGGGGGTGGAGGGGCAGTACTTC. Protein: CASRRDRGVEGQYF.

The chain joins TRBV28 to TRBJ1-3; no reliable D call. Trimming stripped 2 bases from V and 0 bases from J, with 17 bases between. The CDR3 contains 18 residues. Germline-derived CDR1 and CDR2 are MDHEN and SYDVKM. CDR3 coding DNA: TGTGCCAGCAGTTTAATAAGGGCAGGTACCTTCTCTGGAAACACCATATATTTT. Translation: CASSLIRAGTFSGNTIYF.

CDR3 region: CASSSGTSGDRGGELFF. In nucleotides, the CDR3 is TGTGCCAGCAGCTCCGGGACTAGCGGGGACCGAGGCGGGGAGCTGTTTTTT. The chain joins TRBV11-2 to TRBJ2-2; 13 bases agree with TRBD2. This CDR3 comprises 17 residues. The ends lost 4 bases at V and 7 bases at J; junction bases unmatched: 9. The germline CDR1 and CDR2 sequences are SGHAT and FQNNGV.

The chain carries TRBV7-8 and TRBJ2-7, with D perhaps TRBD2 (5 bases). The V gene lost 5 bases and the J gene lost 5 bases, with 16 bases spanning the gap. The CDR3 extends over 14 amino acids. Germline V gene lookup returns CDR1 SGHVS and CDR2 FQNEAQ. The CDR3 is CASSPGIAANEQYF. In nucleotides, the CDR3 is TGTGCCAGCAGCCCCGGGATAGCAGCCAACGAGCAGTACTTC.

The chain employs TRBV28 and TRBJ2-7; 8 bases are shared with TRBD1. V lost 5 bases, J lost 2 bases, and 5 bases stayed unmatched. This CDR3 has 14 residues. Germline V gene lookup returns CDR1 MDHEN and CDR2 SYDVKM. CDR3 region: CASSETGATYEQYF. The CDR3 coding sequence is TGTGCCAGCAGTGAGACAGGGGCGACCTACGAGCAGTACTTC.

This chain connects TRBV18 to TRBJ1-5; D ambiguous. This CDR3 region has 13 residues. V lost 4 bases and J 1 base, leaving 5 bases between the germline ends. Germline V lookup: CDR1 KGHSH, CDR2 LQKENI. DNA for the CDR3: TGTGCCAGCTCACAGGAGAGCAATCAGCCCCAGCATTTT. Translation gives CASSQESNQPQHF.

The V and J genes are TRBV3-1 (or the pseudogene TRBV3-2) and TRBJ2-3, with TRBD2 as a possible D gene (5 bases). The germline gives CDR1 LGHDT, CDR2 YNNKEL (reference sequence). The germline V and J ends were trimmed by 1 base and 1 base, with 9 bases remaining between them. This CDR3 region has 15 residues. The CDR3 DNA sequence: TGTGCCAGCAGCCAAGTGACTACCCGCACAGATACGCAGTATTTT. It codes for CASSQVTTRTDTQYF.

The chain recombines TRBV5-6 with TRBJ2-7, with 7 positions matching TRBD1. CDR3 length equals 16 residues. Looked up from germline, CDR1 is SGHDT and CDR2 is YYEEEE. J gave up 3 bases and V 3 bases, and 12 bases lay outside the gene matches. The CDR3 DNA is TGTGCCAGCAGCTCAGATACCGGGACAGTTGACTACGAGCAGTACTTC. Its protein product is CASSSDTGTVDYEQYF.

This clone was detected only a few times. The chain employs TRBV28 and TRBJ2-7; D is ambiguous. Germline V lookup: CDR1 MDHEN, CDR2 SYDVKM. V dropped 10 bases and J dropped 7 bases, with 14 bases sitting between them. The CDR3 totals 11 residues. The CDR3 region is CATTQIGEQYF. The CDR3 nucleotides are TGTGCCACCACGCAAATAGGAGAGCAGTACTTC.

The chain uses TRBV7-2 and TRBJ2-5, with 13 nucleotides matching TRBD2. With 5 bases clipped from V and 1 base from J, the junction kept 10 bases outside the gene matches. Germline V gives CDR1 SGHTA, CDR2 FQGNSA. The CDR3 is made up of 18 amino acids. The CDR3 bases are TGTGCCAGCAGCCATCGGTCAACTAGCGGGGGGGCCCAAGAGACCCAGTACTTC. This translates into CASSHRSTSGGAQETQYF.

This clone has just one count. V usage is TRBV7-6 and J usage is TRBJ2-3; TRBD2 agrees at 12 bases. The CDR3 runs to 19 residues. Germline CDR1 SGHVS, CDR2 FNYEAQ. Trimming cost V 2 bases and J 3 bases; bases outside gene matches: 12. This chain's CDR3 is CASSLRASGGAEITDTQYF. CDR3 sequence (DNA): TGTGCCAGCAGCTTAAGGGCTAGCGGGGGGGCCGAGATTACAGATACGCAGTATTTT.

DNA of the CDR3: TGTGCCAGTAGTATAGAAGGGGGCCGGACTGAAGCTTTCTTT. Translating gives CASSIEGGRTEAFF. V usage is TRBV19 and J usage is TRBJ1-1; 7 bases map to TRBD1. The germline gives CDR1 LNHDA, CDR2 SQIVND (reference sequence). V lost 0 bases and J lost 5; bases outside the gene matches: 3. This CDR3 contains 14 residues. The full variable domain, its missing parts supplied by reference TRBV19 and TRBJ1-1, is DGGITQSPKYLFRKEGQNVTLSCEQNLNHDAMYWYRQDPGQGLRLIYYSQIVNDFQKGDIAEGYSVSREKKESFPLTVTSAQKNPTAFYLCASSIEGGRTEAFFGQGTRLTVV.